The entry below gives a single TCR beta chain sequence along with its context. Per the germline V gene, CDR1 is SNHLY and CDR2 is FYNNEI. This CDR3 comprises 15 residues. With 3 bases removed from V and 8 bases from J, the gap between germline ends came to 19 bases. Original data processing: Reference gene primer amplification gave estimated nucleated cell counts. Assay: immunoSEQ multiplex PCR; the TCRdb copy retains only in-frame clones and omits some. That table supplies the V and J calls and clone size; D and trimming were determined from the DNA. Of 140,000 to 150,000 clones detected, under 90% appear once; the ten largest clones hold roughly 34%. The data stem from a study of blood T cell repertoires in COVID-19. Study information: From T cells, B-cell-depleted T cells, or PBMCs came the material, which was cDNA or gDNA.

The genes are TRBV2 and TRBJ1-1; tentatively, D is TRBD1 (5 bases). This receptor was identified in a human donor in a cohort sampled during active COVID-19. Sequenced sample: peripheral blood. CDR3 protein: CASSDRPSLGGEAFF. Written as DNA, the CDR3 is TGTGCCAGCAGTGATCGGCCGAGCTTGGGGGGGGAAGCTTTCTTT.